This T cell receptor (beta chain) was obtained from a study of blood T cell repertoires in COVID-19. Clinical history as reported by participants underpinned cohort assignment. Within 2 weeks of study entry, exposed participants had contacted a PCR-confirmed or clinician-diagnosed COVID-19 case. V shed 6 bases and J shed 2 bases, with 16 bases lying between them. CDR3 length: 15 amino acids. CDR1 is MDHEN, CDR2 SYDVKM, per germline. In the source study's methods: Nucleated cell number was recorded as an estimate derived from reference gene primer amplification. Produced via immunoSEQ multiplex PCR; TCRdb's table is partial and in-frame only. D and trimming were read from the DNA, whereas the V and J calls and clone size are those reported in that table. The sample has 250,000 or so clones; about 85% are singletons.

This TCR was sampled from a woman in her fifties or sixties who had been exposed to COVID-19. Specimen: PBMCs or T cells enriched from blood (not recorded which). The chain combines TRBV28 with TRBJ1-1; D unclear. The CDR3 loop reads CASSLLRGSNTEAFF. The DNA for the CDR3 is TGTGCCAGCAGCCTACTTAGAGGGTCTAACACTGAAGCTTTCTTT.